One and the same sample provided the 30 T cell receptor beta chains below, sequenced in a study of read filtering for tumor transcriptome and immune sequencing. Molecular barcoded adaptors covering alpha/delta and beta/gamma chains were used on roughly 370 ng RNA. TCRdb itself ran the reads through MiXCR, one entry per CDR3 protein. The table includes around 33,000 distinct CDR3 sequences, approximately 17% detected once. Sequenced input: a population of CD138-negative cells sorted from bone marrow. All receptors derive from a donor at least 40 years old with multiple myeloma.

Ten or more counts support this clonotype. J is TRBJ2-7 and V is TRBV7-2, with 9 bases fitting TRBD1. Germline V lookup: CDR1 SGHTA, CDR2 FQGNSA. The CDR3 is 16 residues long. J was trimmed by 5 bases and V by 4 bases; bases with no gene match: 12. The CDR3 here is CASSYNRDRVTHEQYF. CDR3 sequence (DNA): TGTGCCAGCAGCTACAACCGGGACAGGGTTACCCACGAGCAGTACTTC.

This clonotype was picked up many times. V usage is TRBV18 and J usage is TRBJ2-4; D not resolved. CDR3 length: 17 residues. Deletions cut 2 bases from V and 1 base from J, with 15 bases between. CDR1 is KGHSH and CDR2 is LQKENI in the germline V gene. The CDR3 is CASSPNVGGVAKNIQYF. DNA of the CDR3: TGTGCCAGCTCACCAAACGTGGGTGGGGTTGCCAAAAACATTCAGTACTTC.

V and J are TRBV3-1 and TRBJ2-7; D could derive from TRBD1 or TRBD2 (6 bases each). The germline CDR1 and CDR2 sequences are LGHDT and YNNKEL (reference sequence). Trimming took off 1 base at V and 5 bases at J, with 12 bases between the two ends. This CDR3 region has 14 residues. DNA of the CDR3: TGTGCCAGCAGCCAAGGCGGGACAAGGAACGAGCAGTACTTC. Amino acids: CASSQGGTRNEQYF.

For this clonotype: One end of the junction is discordant with germline, which a read error may explain. The chain combines TRBV14 with TRBJ1-4, with 9 bases lining up with TRBD1. Germline V lookup: CDR1 SGHDN, CDR2 FVKESK. This CDR3 spans 17 amino acids. The CDR3 reads CASSHRALGQGGEKLYF. The CDR3 DNA sequence: TGTGCCAGCAGCCACCGGGCGCTGGGACAGGGCGGAGAAAAACTGTATTTT.

Regarding this clonotype: This may stem from a read error, because a much larger clone lies one nucleotide away. V is TRBV5-1 and J is TRBJ2-3; D possibly corresponds to TRBD2 (6 bases). Germline V gives CDR1 SGHRS, CDR2 YFSETQ. This CDR3 contains 16 residues. CDR3 nucleotide sequence: TGCGCCAGCTGCTTGGGGCGGGGTTTGGGCACAGATACGCAGTATTTT. Translating it yields CASCLGRGLGTDTQYF.

This clonotype was found many times. The V and J genes are TRBV21-1 and TRBJ2-7; TRBD1 is the table's D call, not checked against the DNA. TRBV21-1 is designated a pseudogene. This CDR3 comprises 14 residues. The CDR3 loop reads CASSPRTGAYEQYF. The CDR3 DNA follows: TGTGCCAGCAGCCCCCGAACAGGTGCCTACGAGCAGTACTTC.

There are many counts of this clonotype. A junction boundary mismatches the germline segment, possibly from a read error. The gene calls are TRBV7-2 and TRBJ2-1; 10 nucleotides align to TRBD2. Germline assignment: CDR1 SGHTA and CDR2 FQGNSA. CDR3 size: 15 residues. The CDR3 protein is CASRLIAGGYNEQFF. The CDR3 nucleotides are TGTGCCAGCCGCTTGATAGCGGGAGGCTACAATGAGCAGTTCTTC.

In its sample, this clonotype was seen many times. This chain's CDR3 is CASSAERGRSTQYF. The CDR3 nucleotides are TGTGCCAGCAGTGCCGAGAGGGGGAGGAGTACGCAGTATTTT. The genes are TRBV6-1 and TRBJ2-3; perhaps D is TRBD1 or TRBD2 (6 bases each). The V end lost 4 bases, the J end lost 8 bases, and 16 bases lay between the germline ends. There are 14 residues in the CDR3. Germline values: CDR1 MNHNS, CDR2 SASEGT.

This clonotype appeared many times. This sequence joins TRBV29-1 and TRBJ2-5, with D tentatively TRBD1 or TRBD2 (5 bases each). The V gene's germline CDR1 is SQVTM and CDR2 ANQGSEA. CDR3 size: 13 residues. The V end lost 7 bases, the J end lost 4 bases, and 16 bases lay between the germline ends. The CDR3 region is CSAELGVPETQYF. The CDR3 bases are TGCAGCGCAGAACTAGGGGTCCCAGAGACCCAGTACTTC.

About this clonotype itself: This may stem from a read error, because a much larger clone lies one nucleotide away. This chain joins TRBV10-2 and TRBJ2-4; no firm D call. The CDR3 totals 16 residues. Germline CDR1 is WSHSY and CDR2 is SAAADI. The CDR3 loop reads CASRDPADSARNIQYF. DNA for the CDR3: TGCGCCAGCAGGGACCCAGCAGATTCCGCCAGAAACATTCAGTACTTC.

The V gene is TRBV10-3, the J gene TRBJ1-6; D is ambiguous. Per the germline V gene, CDR1 is ENHRY and CDR2 is SYGVKD. Trimming cost V 3 bases and J 7 bases, with 7 bases left between them. The CDR3 covers 13 residues. CDR3 in amino acids: CAISEEGNSPLHF. CDR3 DNA: TGTGCCATCAGTGAAGAAGGCAATTCACCCCTCCACTTT.

By share of the sample, this clonotype is medium-sized (0.01 to 0.1%). This chain joins TRBV5-4 and TRBJ2-1; D unresolved. CDR1 and CDR2 (germline): SGHNT, YYREEE (reference sequence). The CDR3 covers 12 residues. V lost 4 bases to trimming and J lost 0 bases, with 2 bases between them. The CDR3 DNA is TGTGCCAGCAGCCCCTCCTACAATGAGCAGTTCTTC. As protein: CASSPSYNEQFF.

The sample holds many counts of this clonotype. The chain carries TRBV6-5 and TRBJ2-7, with 9 bases lining up with TRBD1. The CDR3 is made up of 16 amino acids. The junction had 14 bases not matched to a gene; V was cut back by 7 bases and J by 4 bases. In germline, CDR1 is MNHEY, CDR2 SVGAGI. The CDR3 loop is CASNPTSGTGRYEQYF. The CDR3 DNA is TGTGCCAGCAACCCAACTTCCGGGACAGGGAGATACGAGCAGTACTTC.

Many counts were recorded for this clonotype. The chain joins TRBV19 to TRBJ2-2; unclear D gene. This CDR3 contains 13 residues. Looked up from germline, CDR1 is LNHDA and CDR2 is SQIVND (reference sequence). The CDR3 is CPPRCQNTGELFF. The CDR3, as DNA: TGTCCCCCCAGGTGCCAAAACACCGGGGAGCTGTTTTTT.

This clonotype was observed at least ten times. This chain's CDR3 is CASSPPDRSTDTQYF. CDR3 coding DNA: TGTGCCAGCAGCCCCCCGGACAGGAGCACAGATACGCAGTATTTT. The chain has TRBV7-8 and TRBJ2-3, with TRBD1 matching over 7 bases. CDR1 and CDR2 from the germline V gene are SGHVS and FQNEAQ. The CDR3 is 15 amino acids. V trimming: 5 bases; J trimming: 0 bases; junction bases outside the gene matches: 5.

Ten or more counts support this clonotype. The chain couples TRBV10-3 to TRBJ1-1, with D perhaps TRBD1 (6 bases). The CDR3 covers 16 residues. Trimming shortened V by 7 bases and J by 1 base, and 19 bases separated the two germline ends. Germline V gene data show CDR1 as ENHRY and CDR2 as SYGVKD. CDR3 nucleotides: TGTGCCATCACCCAAGGGGGGGCAGGGCGGAACACTGAAGCTTTCTTT. Translating it yields CAITQGGAGRNTEAFF.

At least ten counts were recorded for this clonotype. The J gene is TRBJ2-7, the V gene TRBV5-4; D possibly corresponds to TRBD2 (5 bases). Germline assignment: CDR1 SGHNT and CDR2 YYREEE (reference sequence). V was shortened by 3 bases and J by 3 bases, with 16 bases between the two germline ends. This CDR3 has 15 amino acids. CDR3 in amino acids: CASSSGRRGSYEQYF. CDR3 nucleotide sequence: TGTGCCAGCAGCTCGGGCCGCCGAGGGAGCTACGAGCAGTACTTC.

Worth noting for this clonotype: Here the CDR3 omits its conserved ending phenylalanine or tryptophan, so a read error is the likely source. This chain joins TRBV10-3 and TRBJ1-2; tentative D call: TRBD1 (5 bases). In germline, CDR1 is ENHRY, CDR2 SYGVKD. The ends were cut back, 8 bases at V and 9 bases at J, with 25 bases in the middle. This CDR3 comprises 15 residues. As DNA, the CDR3 is TGTGCCATCGGGACCGACACGGAGGTAGCGAATAGCTACACCCTC. This sequence encodes CAIGTDTEVANSYTL.

About this clonotype: A much larger clone differs by one base, so this may be a read error. The conserved phenylalanine or tryptophan normally closing the CDR3 is absent here, so this likely arose from a read error. The chain links TRBV24-1 to TRBJ2-2, with no clear D. V lost 1 base, J lost 6 bases, and 2 bases lay in between. The CDR3 contains 12 residues. CDR1 is KGHDR and CDR2 is SFDVKD in the germline V gene. CDR3 loop: CATSDLSGELFL. In nucleotides, the CDR3 is TGTGCCACCAGTGATTTATCCGGGGAGCTGTTTCTT.

This clonotype has ten or more counts. This chain joins TRBV29-1 and TRBJ1-1; TRBD1 agrees at 8 bases. CDR1 and CDR2 (germline): SQVTM, ANQGSEA. The CDR3 sequence is 12 residues long. Trimming cost V 5 bases and J 8 bases; bases outside gene matches: 7. CDR3 protein: CSVTGGSVEAFF. In nucleotides, the CDR3 is TGCAGCGTTACAGGGGGTTCGGTGGAAGCTTTCTTT.

This clonotype was found many times. The V gene is TRBV4-2, the J gene TRBJ1-5; TRBD1 might be the D (5 bases). The CDR3 sequence is 17 residues long. The V and J ends lost 0 bases and 3 bases respectively, with 15 bases between them. The V gene's germline CDR1 is LGHNA and CDR2 YNFKEQ. In DNA form, the CDR3 reads TGTGCCAGCAGCCAAGATTCATCCAGGGCCACCAATCAGCCCCAGCATTTT. This gives the protein CASSQDSSRATNQPQHF.

By share, this clonotype ranks as medium-sized. J is TRBJ2-2 and V is TRBV11-2; D is possibly TRBD1 or TRBD2 (5 bases each). The ends were cut back, 7 bases at V and 0 bases at J, with 12 bases in the middle. CDR1 is SGHAT, CDR2 FQNNGV, per germline. The CDR3 length is 15 residues. The CDR3 region has the DNA TGTGCCAGCACCGCCGGGACCGCGAACACCGGGGAGCTGTTTTTT. Translation: CASTAGTANTGELFF.

This clonotype was seen a handful of times. This chain uses TRBV6-5 with TRBJ2-3; the D gene is possibly TRBD2 (6 bases). The CDR3 runs to 13 residues. Germline assignment: CDR1 MNHEY and CDR2 SVGAGI. The ends were cut back, 5 bases at V and 4 bases at J, with 10 bases in the middle. CDR3 sequence (DNA): TGTGCCAGCAGTCCCGGACTACCAGATACGCAGTATTTT. Translated: CASSPGLPDTQYF.

In its sample, this clonotype was seen many times. The chain combines TRBV2 with TRBJ1-1; 9 bases agree with TRBD1. CDR1 SNHLY and CDR2 FYNNEI come from the germline V gene. This CDR3 has 13 residues. Trimming removed 6 bases from V and 8 bases from J; junction bases left unmatched: 7. This CDR3 is CASSVDRGVEAFF. Here the CDR3 DNA reads TGTGCCAGCAGCGTGGACAGGGGCGTGGAAGCTTTCTTT.

There are many counts of this clonotype. The chain is built from TRBV2 and TRBJ2-3; D is undetermined. V lost 1 base to trimming and J lost 6 bases, with 11 bases between them. Per germline, CDR1 SNHLY and CDR2 FYNNEI. The CDR3 spans 14 residues. This CDR3 is CASSEGFLGDTQYF. The CDR3 DNA sequence: TGTGCCAGCAGTGAAGGGTTTCTGGGCGATACGCAGTATTTT.

The chain employs TRBV9 and TRBJ1-2; a possible D gene is TRBD1 (5 bases). The V end lost 0 bases, the J end lost 5 bases, and 17 bases lay between the germline ends. The germline gives CDR1 SGDLS, CDR2 YYNGEE. The CDR3 sequence is 16 residues long. The CDR3: CASSVEGGRQPYGYTF. CDR3 in DNA: TGTGCCAGCAGCGTAGAAGGAGGGAGACAGCCTTATGGCTACACCTTC.

This clonotype was seen many times. Possible read error: a much larger clone is one base away. This chain uses TRBV7-9 with TRBJ2-1; 7 bases map to TRBD2. CDR3 size: 14 residues. Unmatched junction bases numbered 10, after V lost 6 bases and J lost 8 bases. The germline gives CDR1 SEHNR, CDR2 FQNEAQ (reference sequence). The CDR3 region is CASSLDGRFDEQFF. CDR3 in DNA: TGTGCCAGCAGTCTGGACGGGAGGTTCGATGAGCAGTTCTTC.

As regards this clonotype: A read error is possible here, since a much larger clone lies one base away. This chain joins TRBV4-1 and TRBJ2-5; possible D gene TRBD2, 6 bases. Germline CDR1 and CDR2: MGHRA and YSYEKL. This CDR3 is built from 14 residues. The CDR3 sequence is CAGSQRPGGETQYF. The CDR3 coding sequence is TGCGCCGGCAGCCAAAGACCCGGGGGTGAGACCCAGTACTTC.

This clonotype was observed many times. This sequence joins TRBV5-6 and TRBJ2-3, with D perhaps TRBD2 (6 bases). Trimming removed 1 base at V and 6 bases at J, with 9 bases between. CDR1 is SGHDT, CDR2 YYEEEE, per germline. The CDR3 has 13 amino acids. This chain's CDR3 is CASSLPSADTQYF. CDR3 in DNA: TGTGCCAGCAGCTTGCCTAGCGCGGATACGCAGTATTTT.

There are a few counts of this clonotype. The rearrangement joins TRBV27 to TRBJ2-1, with D maybe TRBD1 (6 bases). The CDR3 spans 13 residues. Trimming took off 1 base at V and 5 bases at J, with 6 bases between the two ends. Germline CDR1 reads MNHEY; CDR2 reads SMNVEV (reference sequence). Here the CDR3 reads CASSLYRDNEQFF. The CDR3 nucleotides read TGTGCCAGCAGTTTATACAGGGACAATGAGCAGTTCTTC.